Each of the 18 T cell receptor beta chains below was sequenced from the same sample in a study of cytomegalovirus exposure and HLA in healthy donors. The PCR contained 60 Vbeta and 13 Jbeta primers. The data were produced by immunoSEQ multiplex PCR, yet TCRdb's version contains in-frame clones alone and is incomplete. The sample holds approximately 120,000 clones, roughly 79% seen once. Material: PBMCs. The receptor source for this set is a woman aged 45-59 years in good health and CMV-seropositive.

V usage is TRBV6-1 and J usage is TRBJ1-2; D unresolved. The ends were cut back, 6 bases at V and 2 bases at J, with 10 bases in the middle. Germline V gene sequence: CDR1 MNHNS, CDR2 SASEGT. This CDR3 is built from 13 residues. This CDR3 is CASSAWRNYGYTF. In DNA, the CDR3 is TGTGCCAGCAGCGCCTGGCGGAACTATGGCTACACCTTC.

Only a few counts were recorded for this clone. J is TRBJ2-5 and V is TRBV9; D is perhaps TRBD2 (7 bases). Trimming took off 3 bases at V and 5 bases at J, with 20 bases between the two ends. The CDR3 totals 16 residues. Germline V CDR1 and CDR2: SGDLS, YYNGEE. The CDR3 DNA is TGTGCCAGCAGCGCCGATATCGGGGGGCGCAGTGAGACCCAGTACTTC. It encodes CASSADIGGRSETQYF.

The chain carries TRBV7-6 and TRBJ2-1; no firm D call. Trimming took off 1 base at V and 9 bases at J, with 10 bases between the two ends. Germline loops: CDR1 SGHVS, CDR2 FNYEAQ. The CDR3 has 13 residues. DNA for the CDR3: TGTGCCAGCAGCTTAGGGGTCGGGTCTGAGCAGTTCTTC. Its translation: CASSLGVGSEQFF. Based on the CDR3 plus reference TRBV7-6 and TRBJ2-1, the full variable domain is GAGVSQSPRYKVTKRGQDVALRCDPISGHVSLYWYRQALGQGPEFLTYFNYEAQQDKSGLPNDRFSAERPEGSISTLTIQRTEQRDSAMYRCASSLGVGSEQFFGPGTRLTVL.

The chain has TRBV4-3 and TRBJ2-2, with D perhaps TRBD1 (5 bases). Trimming stripped 3 bases from V and 3 bases from J, with 11 bases between. This CDR3 comprises 15 residues. Germline CDR1 and CDR2: LGHNA and YSLEER. CDR3 bases: TGCGCCAGCAGCCAGTTGATAGGGGACACCGGGGAGCTGTTTTTT. This gives the protein CASSQLIGDTGELFF.

The chain joins TRBV5-4 to TRBJ1-1; TRBD1 matches at 7 bases. The ends lost 3 bases at V and 4 bases at J; junction bases unmatched: 0. The CDR3 spans 12 residues. The V gene's germline CDR1 is SGHNT and CDR2 YYREEE (reference sequence). The CDR3 DNA follows: TGTGCCAGCAGCTACAGGGGCACTGAAGCTTTCTTT. Translation gives CASSYRGTEAFF. The complete variable domain, with remaining parts taken from reference TRBV5-4 and TRBJ1-1, reads ETGVTQSPTHLIKTRGQQVTLRCSSQSGHNTVSWYQQALGQGPQFIFQYYREEENGRGNFPPRFSGLQFPNYSSELNVNALELDDSALYLCASSYRGTEAFFGQGTRLTVV.

The count of this clone is one. This sequence joins TRBV18 and TRBJ1-4, with D perhaps matching TRBD1 (5 bases). Deletions cut 4 bases from V and 2 bases from J, with 11 bases between. This CDR3 comprises 15 residues. The V gene's germline CDR1 is KGHSH and CDR2 LQKENI. CDR3 bases: TGTGCCAGCTCACGAACAGGACGCACTAATGAAAAACTGTTTTTT. The encoded protein is CASSRTGRTNEKLFF.

About this clone: Additional DNA sequences in this sample encode the identical CDR3. The chain uses TRBV7-8 and TRBJ2-5, with D hard to call. Germline V gene data show CDR1 as SGHVS and CDR2 as FQNEAQ. The V gene lost 1 base and the J gene lost 5 bases, with 5 bases spanning the gap. The CDR3 consists of 12 residues. The CDR3 loop is CASSLDRETQYF. Here the CDR3 DNA reads TGTGCCAGCAGCTTAGACCGGGAGACCCAGTACTTC.

This clone was seen only a few times. This sequence joins TRBV19 and TRBJ1-6, with 7 positions matching TRBD1. Germline V gives CDR1 LNHDA, CDR2 SQIVND (reference sequence). Trimming took 7 bases from V and 9 from J; bases not matched to a gene: 6. There are 13 residues in the CDR3. CDR3 DNA sequence: TGTGCCAGTACACTAGGGGGCGGTTCACCCCTCCACTTT. This codes for CASTLGGGSPLHF.

The genes are TRBV5-1 and TRBJ2-7; D unresolved. CDR1 and CDR2 (germline): SGHRS, YFSETQ. V lost 0 bases and J lost 3, with 10 bases in between. The CDR3 length is 14 residues. CDR3 DNA sequence: TGCGCCAGCAGCTTGGTAGGTCAGGACTACGAGCAGTACTTC. This translates into CASSLVGQDYEQYF. Full variable domain (outside the CDR3, taken from reference TRBV5-1 and TRBJ2-7): KAGVTQTPRYLIKTRGQQVTLSCSPISGHRSVSWYQQTPGQGLQFLFEYFSETQRNKGNFPGRFSGRQFSNSRSEMNVSTLELGDSALYLCASSLVGQDYEQYFGPGTRLTVT.

The CDR3 protein is CACTGDARRGNEQFF. The CDR3 DNA reads as TGTGCCTGTACAGGGGATGCGAGAAGGGGCAATGAGCAGTTCTTC. The chain links TRBV7-9 to TRBJ2-1; TRBD1 matches at 7 bases. The J segment lost 6 bases and the V segment lost 11 bases, leaving 16 bases of the junction unmatched. The CDR3 covers 15 residues. Per germline, CDR1 SEHNR and CDR2 FQNEAQ (reference sequence). The full variable domain, completed using reference TRBV7-9 and TRBJ2-1, is DTGVSQNPRHKITKRGQNVTFRCDPISEHNRLYWYRQTLGQGPEFLTYFQNEAQLEKSRLLSDRFSAERPKGSFSTLEIQRTEQGDSAMYLCACTGDARRGNEQFFGPGTRLTVL.

The chain combines TRBV2 with TRBJ2-2, with D possibly TRBD2 on 8 matching bases. The CDR3 totals 15 residues. Per germline, CDR1 SNHLY and CDR2 FYNNEI. The V gene lost 6 bases and the J gene lost 5 bases, with 16 bases spanning the gap. CDR3 amino acids: CASRLAAGGTGELFF. CDR3 nucleotides: TGTGCCAGCAGACTAGCGGCAGGGGGAACCGGGGAGCTGTTTTTT.

The V call is TRBV18, the J call TRBJ1-1; D is perhaps TRBD1 (6 bases). V shed 4 bases and J shed 1 base, with 7 bases lying between them. Germline CDR1 reads KGHSH; CDR2 reads LQKENI. CDR3 size: 13 residues. The CDR3 loop is CASSQGQNTEAFF. CDR3 bases: TGTGCCAGCTCACAGGGACAGAACACTGAAGCTTTCTTT.

This chain links TRBV7-9 with TRBJ1-2; D may be TRBD1 (5 bases). The germline V gene has CDR1 SEHNR and CDR2 FQNEAQ (reference sequence). The CDR3 extends over 13 amino acids. The V end lost 1 base, the J end lost 5 bases, and 8 bases lay between the germline ends. CDR3 DNA: TGTGCCAGCAGCTTAGGGGGCCCTTATGGCTACACCTTC. Its translation: CASSLGGPYGYTF.

The rearrangement uses TRBV27 and TRBJ2-1, with D uncertain. CDR1 and CDR2 (germline): MNHEY, SMNVEV (reference sequence). This CDR3 contains 13 residues. V dropped 6 bases and J dropped 6 bases, with 12 bases sitting between them. Here the CDR3 DNA reads TGTGCCAGCAGCCTAGAGCTCGGCAATGAGCAGTTCTTC. Protein: CASSLELGNEQFF.

V and J are TRBV15 and TRBJ1-5; the match to TRBD1 covers 9 bases. The junction had 0 bases not matched to a gene; V was cut back by 1 base and J by 2 bases. CDR1 is LNHNV, CDR2 YYDKDF, per germline (reference sequence). The CDR3 has 15 amino acids. The CDR3: CATSRGDRGNQPQHF. The CDR3 coding sequence is TGTGCCACCAGCAGAGGGGACAGGGGCAATCAGCCCCAGCATTTT.

The chain links TRBV7-9 to TRBJ1-1; TRBD1 aligns across 7 bases. The CDR3 has 14 residues. Germline CDR1 SEHNR, CDR2 FQNEAQ (reference sequence). Germline trimming cut 5 bases from V and 3 bases from J; bases unmatched to any gene: 6. CDR3 protein: CASSPDRWDTEAFF. As DNA, the CDR3 is TGTGCCAGCAGCCCGGACAGGTGGGACACTGAAGCTTTCTTT.

CDR3 coding DNA: TGTGCCAGCAGCCCCGTGACTAGCGGGTACGACAATGAGCAGTTCTTC. It encodes CASSPVTSGYDNEQFF. This rearrangement joins TRBV7-9 to TRBJ2-1; 10 nucleotides align to TRBD2. Trimming at V came to 5 bases and at J to 5 bases, leaving 9 bases not matched to a gene. The CDR3 loop spans 16 amino acids. Germline-derived CDR1 and CDR2 are SEHNR and FQNEAQ (reference sequence).

The chain couples TRBV7-9 to TRBJ2-5; D perhaps matches TRBD2 (5 bases). From germline, CDR1 is SEHNR and CDR2 FQNEAQ (reference sequence). CDR3 size: 15 residues. V lost 1 base and J 1 base, leaving 10 bases between the germline ends. CDR3 loop: CASSLGHGVQETQYF. CDR3 nucleotides: TGTGCCAGCAGCTTAGGGCACGGGGTCCAAGAGACCCAGTACTTC.